Listed here are 17 T cell receptor beta chains from one sample, sequenced in a study of blood T cell repertoires in COVID-19. Only in-frame clones appear in the TCRdb table, and some are missing; sequencing was by immunoSEQ multiplex PCR. The sample lists roughly 330,000 clones; roughly 90% were seen once. The sequenced sample consisted of peripheral blood. The receptors come from a woman aged 45-59 years with active or convalescent COVID-19.

The chain recombines TRBV30 with TRBJ2-6, with D possibly TRBD1 on 6 matching bases. This CDR3 spans 15 amino acids. V was trimmed by 8 bases and J by 4 bases, leaving 18 bases between them. Germline assignment: CDR1 GTSNPN and CDR2 SVGIG (reference sequence). This chain's CDR3 is CANLLGARGANVLTF. CDR3 nucleotide sequence: TGTGCCAACCTGCTGGGGGCGAGGGGGGCCAACGTCCTGACTTTC.

The gene calls are TRBV7-2 and TRBJ1-1, with D maybe TRBD1 (5 bases). V was pared by 2 bases and J by 1 base, with 11 bases between. The CDR3 covers 15 residues. CDR1 is SGHTA, CDR2 FQGNSA, per germline. CDR3 nucleotides: TGTGCCAGCAGCTTATTTAGGGGAAAGAACACTGAAGCTTTCTTT. Its protein is CASSLFRGKNTEAFF.

This rearrangement joins TRBV28 to TRBJ1-2, with a possible D match to TRBD1 (5 bases). Trimming removed 7 bases from V and 7 bases from J, with 16 bases in between. The V gene's germline CDR1 is MDHEN and CDR2 SYDVKM. The length of the CDR3 is 13 residues. CDR3: CASTSSDRIGYTF. The CDR3 region has the DNA TGTGCCAGCACCAGCTCAGACAGAATTGGCTACACCTTC.

The V call is TRBV27, the J call TRBJ2-5, with D tentatively TRBD2 (7 bases). Trimming stripped 7 bases from V and 2 bases from J, with 17 bases between. The CDR3 is 15 amino acids. CDR1 and CDR2 (germline): MNHEY, SMNVEV (reference sequence). As DNA, the CDR3 is TGTGCCAGCAATCGGGGGGCTTTGGGTCAAGAGACCCAGTACTTC. Translation gives CASNRGALGQETQYF.

This clone occurred a few times. V gene TRBV30 combines with J gene TRBJ1-2; D is possibly TRBD1 (5 bases). Germline loops: CDR1 GTSNPN, CDR2 SVGIG (reference sequence). Trimming took 4 bases from V and 2 from J, leaving 11 bases between them. CDR3 length: 13 amino acids. The DNA of the CDR3 is TGTGCCTGGAAGCCAGGGCCCAACTATGGCTACACCTTC. This gives the protein CAWKPGPNYGYTF.

The chain combines TRBV9 with TRBJ2-3; D gene uncertain. V was shortened by 0 bases and J by 5 bases, with 7 bases between the two germline ends. The CDR3 contains 13 residues. Germline V CDR1 and CDR2: SGDLS, YYNGEE. The CDR3 nucleotides are TGTGCCAGCAGCGTAGATCGTCTAGATACGCAGTATTTT. Translated: CASSVDRLDTQYF. The full variable domain, completed using reference TRBV9 and TRBJ2-3, is DSGVTQTPKHLITATGQRVTLRCSPRSGDLSVYWYQQSLDQGLQFLIQYYNGEERAKGNILERFSAQQFPDLHSELNLSSLELGDSALYFCASSVDRLDTQYFGPGTRLTVL.

This clone was counted only a few times. The V gene is TRBV3-1 (or the pseudogene TRBV3-2), the J gene TRBJ1-2, with 7 nucleotides matching TRBD1. V shed 3 bases and J 0 bases; nucleotides not matched to a gene: 16. Germline V lookup: CDR1 LGHDT, CDR2 YNNKEL (reference sequence). This CDR3 is 19 amino acids long. The CDR3 here is CASSQGRDRASPANYGYTF. In nucleotides, the CDR3 is TGTGCCAGCAGCCAGGGCCGAGACAGGGCCTCTCCCGCTAACTATGGCTACACCTTC.

J is TRBJ2-5 and V is TRBV4-1; 8 bases are a match to TRBD2. The CDR3 consists of 15 residues. Losses at the gene ends were 4 bases for V and 3 bases for J; bases not matched to a gene: 7. Per germline, CDR1 MGHRA and CDR2 YSYEKL. The CDR3 is CASSRAGAREETQYF. Here the CDR3 DNA reads TGCGCCAGCAGCCGAGCGGGGGCCAGAGAAGAGACCCAGTACTTC.

The V call is TRBV6-6, the J call TRBJ1-4, with TRBD1 as a possible D gene (5 bases). Germline CDR1 MNHNY, CDR2 SVGAGI (reference sequence). V dropped 8 bases and J dropped 8 bases, with 15 bases sitting between them. The CDR3 extends over 13 amino acids. CDR3 sequence reads: CASGGVKGEKLFF. For the CDR3, the DNA is TGTGCCAGCGGGGGGGTTAAAGGAGAAAAACTGTTTTTT.

This clone was observed a few times. The chain couples TRBV5-4 to TRBJ1-1, with a tentative D call TRBD1 (5 bases). Per germline, CDR1 SGHNT and CDR2 YYREEE (reference sequence). The V gene lost 3 bases and the J gene lost 7 bases, with 16 bases spanning the gap. There are 14 residues in the CDR3. For the CDR3, the DNA is TGTGCCAGCAGCTCACAAAGCGACAGAATTGAAGCTTTCTTT. Translating gives CASSSQSDRIEAFF.

Points on this clone: An end of the junction does not agree with germline; a read error may underlie this. The gene calls are TRBV6-1 and TRBJ1-1; D call uncertain. Per the germline V gene, CDR1 is MNHNS and CDR2 is SASEGT. This CDR3 is built from 13 residues. The CDR3 loop reads CASREGELPHEVF. In DNA form, the CDR3 reads TGTGCCAGCAGAGAAGGAGAACTACCCCATGAGGTCTTT.

The V and J genes are TRBV7-9 and TRBJ2-7; TRBD2 matches at 12 bases. This CDR3 is built from 15 residues. Per the germline V gene, CDR1 is SEHNR and CDR2 is FQNEAQ (reference sequence). V was pared by 5 bases and J by 1 base, with 3 bases of the junction left unmatched. CDR3 DNA: TGTGCCAGCAGCGACGGACTAGCGGGGTCCTACGAGCAGTACTTC. This gives the protein CASSDGLAGSYEQYF.

This clone has a handful of counts. The chain uses TRBV3-1 (or the pseudogene TRBV3-2) and TRBJ1-4, with 7 bases identical to TRBD1. J lost 0 bases, V lost 1 base, and 11 bases had no gene match. The CDR3 is made up of 19 amino acids. Germline V lookup: CDR1 LGHDT, CDR2 YNNKEL (reference sequence). CDR3 nucleotide sequence: TGTGCCAGCAGCCAAGGGTTCCCAGGACAGGCTTCAACTAATGAAAAACTGTTTTTT. This translates into CASSQGFPGQASTNEKLFF.

This CDR3 reads CASSFPTGRNYGYTF. As DNA, the CDR3 is TGTGCCAGCAGCTTCCCGACAGGGAGGAACTATGGCTACACCTTC. The chain employs TRBV7-8 and TRBJ1-2; 7 bases are shared with TRBD1. CDR3 length: 15 residues. V lost 3 bases to trimming and J lost 2 bases; unmatched junction nucleotides: 6. From germline, CDR1 is SGHVS and CDR2 FQNEAQ. The full variable domain, in which reference TRBV7-8 and TRBJ1-2 provide the parts outside the CDR3, is GAGVSQSPRYKVAKRGQDVALRCDPISGHVSLFWYQQALGQGPEFLTYFQNEAQLDKSGLPSDRFFAERPEGSVSTLKIQRTQQEDSAVYLCASSFPTGRNYGYTFGSGTRLTVV.

The chain recombines TRBV28 with TRBJ1-6; TRBD1 agrees at 7 bases. Germline trimming cut 7 bases from V and 10 bases from J; bases unmatched to any gene: 13. Germline CDR1 reads MDHEN; CDR2 reads SYDVKM. This CDR3 spans 15 amino acids. In DNA form, the CDR3 reads TGTGCCAGCACCCTCGGGACAGTTGGGTTGTCACCCCTCCACTTT. This codes for CASTLGTVGLSPLHF.

This clone qualifies as medium-sized. The chain uses TRBV4-1 and TRBJ1-5; D may be TRBD1 (6 bases). The V gene's germline CDR1 is MGHRA and CDR2 YSYEKL. V lost 4 bases, J lost 3 bases, and 19 bases lay in between. The CDR3 loop spans 17 amino acids. CDR3 nucleotide sequence: TGCGCCAGCAGCCTCCATCAAGGGGGGGCGAACAATCAGCCCCAGCATTTT. It translates to CASSLHQGGANNQPQHF.

This chain joins TRBV19 and TRBJ1-5; D not resolved. V lost 1 base and J lost 0, with 4 bases in between. Germline lookup yields CDR1 LNHDA and CDR2 SQIVND (reference sequence). This CDR3 is built from 14 residues. CDR3 DNA: TGTGCCAGTAGTATAGCAGGTAGCAATCAGCCCCAGCATTTT. It specifies CASSIAGSNQPQHF.